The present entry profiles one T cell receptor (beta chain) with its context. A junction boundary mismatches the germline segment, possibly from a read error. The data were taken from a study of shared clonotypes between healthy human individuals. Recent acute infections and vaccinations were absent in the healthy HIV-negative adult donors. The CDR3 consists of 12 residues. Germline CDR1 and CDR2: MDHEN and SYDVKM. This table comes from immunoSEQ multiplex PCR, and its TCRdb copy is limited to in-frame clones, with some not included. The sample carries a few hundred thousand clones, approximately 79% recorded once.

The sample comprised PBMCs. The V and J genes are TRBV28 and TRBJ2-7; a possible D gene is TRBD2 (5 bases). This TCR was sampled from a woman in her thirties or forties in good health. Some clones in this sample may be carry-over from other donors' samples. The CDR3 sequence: CVSSSRRLEEDF. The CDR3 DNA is TGTGTCAGCAGTTCCCGGAGGCTAGAGGAAGACTTC.